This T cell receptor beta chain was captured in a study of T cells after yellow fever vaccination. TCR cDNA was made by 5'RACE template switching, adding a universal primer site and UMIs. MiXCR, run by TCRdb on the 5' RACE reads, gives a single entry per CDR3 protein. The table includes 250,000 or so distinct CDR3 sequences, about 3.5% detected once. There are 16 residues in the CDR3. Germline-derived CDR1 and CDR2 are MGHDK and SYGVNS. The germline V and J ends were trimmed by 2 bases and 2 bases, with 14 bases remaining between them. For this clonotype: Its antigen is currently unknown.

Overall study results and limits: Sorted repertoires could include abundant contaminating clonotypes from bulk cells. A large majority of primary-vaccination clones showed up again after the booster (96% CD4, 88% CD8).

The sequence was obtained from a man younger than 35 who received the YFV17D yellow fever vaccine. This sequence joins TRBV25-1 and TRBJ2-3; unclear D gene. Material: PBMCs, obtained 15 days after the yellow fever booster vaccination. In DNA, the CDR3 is TGTGCCAGCAGTGAAGGGGTCAGAGGATTCACAGATACGCAGTATTTT. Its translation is CASSEGVRGFTDTQYF.